These T cell receptor beta chains were read from a single sample in a study of cytomegalovirus exposure and HLA in healthy donors. Libraries were prepared by immunoSEQ multiplex PCR; TCRdb keeps only in-frame clonotypes and omits some of them. Here the sample spans about 180,000 clones, around 73% being singletons. The specimen was PBMCs. All receptors derive from a man aged 60 to 69 in good health and CMV-seronegative. Both conserved end residues are part of each CDR3. Fields, in order: clone size, D gene, V gene, J gene, CDR3 DNA, CDR3 protein. D genes are given only for firm matches. Size tells how often a clone was seen (once, few, many) or the class of an expanded clone, and some rows leave it out.

size: NA
D: TRBD1
V: TRBV5-5
J: TRBJ2-7
DNA: TGTGCCAGCAGCTTGGAAGGACAGGGCTACGAGCAGTACTTC
CDR3: CASSLEGQGYEQYF

size: many
D: NA
V: TRBV27
J: TRBJ2-7
DNA: TGTGCCAGCAGGTCGGTCGGACTAAATGGCGAGCAGTACTTC
CDR3: CASRSVGLNGEQYF

size: NA
D: NA
V: TRBV29-1
J: TRBJ2-7
DNA: TGCAGCGTCGTCAAACAGGTTCCCTACGAGCAGTACTTC
CDR3: CSVVKQVPYEQYF

size: NA
D: TRBD1
V: TRBV28
J: TRBJ2-7
DNA: TGTGCCAGCAGTTCGGGGACAGGGAGGTACTACGAGCAGTACTTC
CDR3: CASSSGTGRYYEQYF

size: once
D: TRBD1
V: TRBV7-9
J: TRBJ1-5
DNA: TGTGCCAGCAGCTTGGGGACAGGGGTTAGCAATCAGCCCCAGCATTTT
CDR3: CASSLGTGVSNQPQHF

size: NA
D: NA
V: TRBV27
J: TRBJ1-1
DNA: TGTGCCAGCAGTACTTGGACAGCCCCCGGGGAGACTGAAGCTTTCTTT
CDR3: CASSTWTAPGETEAFF

size: NA
D: NA
V: TRBV25-1
J: TRBJ2-5
DNA: TGTGCCAGCAGTGAAGTTGGCGGACAGATGAAGACCCAGTACTTC
CDR3: CASSEVGGQMKTQYF

size: NA
D: TRBD2
V: TRBV4-3
J: TRBJ2-5
DNA: TGCGCCAGCAGCCAAGATCTTATAGGACTAGGTGAAGAGACCCAGTACTTC
CDR3: CASSQDLIGLGEETQYF

size: NA
D: NA
V: TRBV25-1
J: TRBJ2-3
DNA: TGTGCCAGCAGTGGACTAGATACGCAGTATTTT
CDR3: CASSGLDTQYF

size: many
D: TRBD1
V: TRBV5-4
J: TRBJ1-4
DNA: TGTGCCAGCAGTTCCAGGTGGCAGGGGGCTCATGAAAAACTGTTTTTT
CDR3: CASSSRWQGAHEKLFF

size: NA
D: NA
V: TRBV7-9
J: TRBJ2-2
DNA: TGTGCCAGCAGCTCCCCGGGCAGGGTCGCCGGGGAGCTGTTTTTT
CDR3: CASSSPGRVAGELFF

size: NA
D: NA
V: TRBV21-1
J: TRBJ1-1
DNA: TGTGCCAGCAGCAATAGGGTAGGGGGCACTGAAGCTTTCTTT
CDR3: CASSNRVGGTEAFF

size: NA
D: TRBD2
V: TRBV7-2
J: TRBJ2-3
DNA: TGTGCCAGCAGCCCCGGACTAGCAGGAGATACGCAGTATTTT
CDR3: CASSPGLAGDTQYF

size: NA
D: NA
V: TRBV9
J: TRBJ2-2
DNA: TGTGCCAGCAGCGGTCTACTAGCTGCGGGCGGGGAGCTGTTTTTT
CDR3: CASSGLLAAGGELFF

size: NA
D: NA
V: TRBV6-6
J: TRBJ2-2
DNA: TGTGCCAGCAGTAAAAGACAGGAGGCGAACACCGGGGAGCTGTTTTTT
CDR3: CASSKRQEANTGELFF

size: NA
D: TRBD2
V: TRBV5-6
J: TRBJ2-1
DNA: TGTGCCAGCAGCTTGGTAGGGACTAGCCTCTACAATGAGCAGTTCTTC
CDR3: CASSLVGTSLYNEQFF

size: NA
D: NA
V: TRBV6-1
J: TRBJ2-7
DNA: TGTGCCAGCCGTCGACCCAGGGGTGCCTCCTACGAGCAGTACTTC
CDR3: CASRRPRGASYEQYF

size: NA
D: NA
V: TRBV5-1
J: TRBJ2-7
DNA: TGCGCCAGCAGCTTGGGCGGGTGGAGGCGCGAGCAGTACTTC
CDR3: CASSLGGWRREQYF

size: NA
D: TRBD2
V: TRBV9
J: TRBJ2-3
DNA: TGTGCCAGCAGCCCCGGGACTAGCAGCAACACAGATACGCAGTATTTT
CDR3: CASSPGTSSNTDTQYF

size: NA
D: TRBD1
V: TRBV2
J: TRBJ2-3
DNA: TGTGCCAGCAGACCGCGGACAGGGGGCGAGGGGGATACGCAGTATTTT
CDR3: CASRPRTGGEGDTQYF

size: NA
D: NA
V: TRBV28
J: TRBJ2-5
DNA: TGTGCCAGCAGTGAAAGGAGAGAGACCCAGTACTTC
CDR3: CASSERRETQYF

size: few
D: NA
V: TRBV7-2
J: TRBJ2-2
DNA: TGTGCCAGCAGCTTATCTAACCGACAGGCCAACACCGGGGAGCTGTTTTTT
CDR3: CASSLSNRQANTGELFF

size: NA
D: NA
V: TRBV2
J: TRBJ2-3
DNA: TGTGCCAGCAGTGAACTTGGAGGGAATCCGGATACGCAGTATTTT
CDR3: CASSELGGNPDTQYF

size: few
D: TRBD1
V: TRBV5-1
J: TRBJ1-4
DNA: TGCGCCAGCAGCTTGGGGGACAGGGGGACTGAAAAACTGTTTTTT
CDR3: CASSLGDRGTEKLFF

size: few
D: TRBD2
V: TRBV7-2
J: TRBJ2-1
DNA: TGTGCCAGCAGATCTAGCGGGAGGGCCTGGAATGAGCAGTTCTTC
CDR3: CASRSSGRAWNEQFF

size: NA
D: NA
V: TRBV5-1
J: TRBJ1-4
DNA: TGCGCCAGCAGATCGGGATATAATGAAAAACTGTTTTTT
CDR3: CASRSGYNEKLFF

size: once
D: TRBD1
V: TRBV10-2
J: TRBJ2-2
DNA: TGCGCCAGCAGTCCAGGGACAGGGGCTAACACCGGGGAGCTGTTTTTT
CDR3: CASSPGTGANTGELFF

size: few
D: TRBD2
V: TRBV29-1
J: TRBJ2-3
DNA: TGCAGCGTTGAAGCGGGGGGTTTCGGTAGCACAGATACGCAGTATTTT
CDR3: CSVEAGGFGSTDTQYF

size: NA
D: TRBD1
V: TRBV6-1
J: TRBJ2-7
DNA: TGTGCCAGCAGTGAAGGACAGGGCACGGGAAGCGAGCAGTACTTC
CDR3: CASSEGQGTGSEQYF

size: NA
D: TRBD1
V: TRBV5-1
J: TRBJ1-2
DNA: TGCGCCAGCAAGGAAGGGGGCAAAGCTAACTATGGCTACACCTTC
CDR3: CASKEGGKANYGYTF

size: NA
D: NA
V: TRBV5-1
J: TRBJ1-6
DNA: TGCGCCAGCAGCCTATCCGGGGACATGTATTCACCCCTCCACTTT
CDR3: CASSLSGDMYSPLHF

size: NA
D: NA
V: TRBV7-9
J: TRBJ2-7
DNA: TGTGCCAGCAGCTTGAGGCAGACCTACGAGCAGTACTTC
CDR3: CASSLRQTYEQYF

size: NA
D: NA
V: TRBV12-5
J: TRBJ2-1
DNA: TGTGCTAGTGGCCCACAGTCAGGGCTCAGGGATGAGCAGTTCTTC
CDR3: CASGPQSGLRDEQFF

size: NA
D: NA
V: TRBV5-4
J: TRBJ2-2
DNA: TGTGCCAGCAGCTTGGTGGGGTTCCAGTCGAGGGCCGGGGAGCTGTTTTTT
CDR3: CASSLVGFQSRAGELFF

size: NA
D: NA
V: TRBV19
J: TRBJ1-1
DNA: TGTGCCAGTAGTCACATTAGAGGCACTGAAGCTTTCTTT
CDR3: CASSHIRGTEAFF

size: NA
D: TRBD1
V: TRBV9
J: TRBJ2-1
DNA: TGTGCCAGCAGCCCGACAGGGGGCGATGTCGGGAGGGTCCTGTTCTTC
CDR3: CASSPTGGDVGRVLFF

size: NA
D: NA
V: TRBV9
J: TRBJ1-2
DNA: TGTGCCAGCAGCGTAGCCCCGACGAGGGGGATCAATGGCTACACCTTC
CDR3: CASSVAPTRGINGYTF

size: NA
D: NA
V: TRBV18
J: TRBJ2-7
DNA: TGTGCCAGCTCAATCCTCTCCCGGGGGGCGTACGAGCAGTACTTC
CDR3: CASSILSRGAYEQYF

size: once
D: NA
V: TRBV10-3
J: TRBJ2-2
DNA: TGTGCCATCCGAGGGGGGGTAGACACCGGGGAGCTGTTTTTT
CDR3: CAIRGGVDTGELFF

size: NA
D: NA
V: TRBV9
J: TRBJ2-7
DNA: TGTGCCAGCAGCGTAGATCCCCTAGCCTACGAGCAGTACTTC
CDR3: CASSVDPLAYEQYF

size: NA
D: TRBD2
V: TRBV5-1
J: TRBJ2-4
DNA: TGCGCCAGCAGCTTGAGGGAGGGACCGAAAAACATTCAGTACTTC
CDR3: CASSLREGPKNIQYF

size: NA
D: NA
V: TRBV28
J: TRBJ2-7
DNA: TGTGCCAGCAGCCTTGACAGCTACGAGCAGTACTTC
CDR3: CASSLDSYEQYF

size: NA
D: TRBD2
V: TRBV7-8
J: TRBJ2-7
DNA: TGTGCCAGCAGCTCCGAGTGGGGGGGGTCCTACGAGCAGTACTTC
CDR3: CASSSEWGGSYEQYF

size: NA
D: TRBD2
V: TRBV5-4
J: TRBJ2-2
DNA: TGTGCCAGCAGCTTGGCCGAGCGGGGGGTCACCGGGGAGCTGTTTTTT
CDR3: CASSLAERGVTGELFF

size: NA
D: TRBD1
V: TRBV6-5
J: TRBJ1-6
DNA: TGTGCCAGCAGGGTCGGGACAGGGGGAAATTCACCCCTCCACTTT
CDR3: CASRVGTGGNSPLHF

size: NA
D: NA
V: TRBV6-1
J: TRBJ2-5
DNA: TGTGCCAGCAGCCCACAGGGTTACCAAGAGACCCAGTACTTC
CDR3: CASSPQGYQETQYF

size: NA
D: NA
V: TRBV7-9
J: TRBJ1-2
DNA: TGTGCCAGCAGCTTAGGCGGCAGGGCGGATGGCTACACCTTC
CDR3: CASSLGGRADGYTF

size: NA
D: TRBD2
V: TRBV7-2
J: TRBJ2-7
DNA: TGTGCCAGCAGCTCGGGACTAGCCATCTACGAGCAGTACTTC
CDR3: CASSSGLAIYEQYF

size: NA
D: TRBD1
V: TRBV27
J: TRBJ1-2
DNA: TGTGCCAGCAGCCCGCGGGACAGCTATGGCTACACCTTC
CDR3: CASSPRDSYGYTF

size: NA
D: TRBD2
V: TRBV10-3
J: TRBJ2-7
DNA: TGTGCCATCTTGGCTAGCGGGAGTGGGGCTTCCTACGAGCAGTACTTC
CDR3: CAILASGSGASYEQYF

size: NA
D: TRBD2
V: TRBV7-7
J: TRBJ2-1
DNA: TGTGCTAGCAGCCAGACCGGGACTAGCAATGAGCAGTTCTTC
CDR3: CASSQTGTSNEQFF

size: once
D: TRBD1
V: TRBV11-2
J: TRBJ2-7
DNA: TGTGCCAGCAGCGGGACCGGGACAGGGTTGTACGAGCAGTACTTC
CDR3: CASSGTGTGLYEQYF

size: NA
D: TRBD1
V: TRBV25-1
J: TRBJ2-7
DNA: TGTGCCAGCAGTCCCCCCGGGACAGTCTACGAGCAGTACTTC
CDR3: CASSPPGTVYEQYF

size: NA
D: TRBD1
V: TRBV5-3
J: TRBJ1-5
DNA: TGTGCCAGGAGGGGGCTGTCAGATTATAGCAATCAGCCCCAGAATTTT
CDR3: CARRGLSDYSNQPQNF